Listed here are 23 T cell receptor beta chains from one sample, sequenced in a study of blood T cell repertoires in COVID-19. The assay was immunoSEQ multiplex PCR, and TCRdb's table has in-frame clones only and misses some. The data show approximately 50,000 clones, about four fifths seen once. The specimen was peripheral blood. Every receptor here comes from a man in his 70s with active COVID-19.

In DNA form, the CDR3 reads TGTGCCAGCAGCCCCTATAGGGGCAACGAGCAGTACTTC. Protein: CASSPYRGNEQYF. This chain joins TRBV12-3 or TRBV12-4 and TRBJ2-7, with TRBD1 as a possible D gene (5 bases). This CDR3 spans 13 amino acids. With 6 bases removed from V and 5 bases from J, the gap between germline ends came to 14 bases.

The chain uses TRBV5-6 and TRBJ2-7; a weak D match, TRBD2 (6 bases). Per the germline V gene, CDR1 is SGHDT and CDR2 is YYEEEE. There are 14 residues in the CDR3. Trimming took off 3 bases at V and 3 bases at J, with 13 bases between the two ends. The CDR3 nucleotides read TGTGCCAGCAGCTCTGGGGGGAGGATCTACGAGCAGTACTTC. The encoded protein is CASSSGGRIYEQYF.

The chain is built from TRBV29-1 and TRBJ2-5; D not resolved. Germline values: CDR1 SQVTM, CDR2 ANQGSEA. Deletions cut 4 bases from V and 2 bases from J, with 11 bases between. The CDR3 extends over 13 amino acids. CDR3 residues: CSVANNQQETQYF. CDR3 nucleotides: TGCAGCGTTGCAAACAACCAGCAAGAGACCCAGTACTTC.

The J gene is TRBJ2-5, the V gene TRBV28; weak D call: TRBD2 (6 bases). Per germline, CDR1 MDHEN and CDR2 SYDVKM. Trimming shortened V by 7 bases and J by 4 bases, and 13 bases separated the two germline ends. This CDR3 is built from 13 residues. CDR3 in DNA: TGTGCCAGCACGCGGGGCGGGATAGAGACCCAGTACTTC. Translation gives CASTRGGIETQYF. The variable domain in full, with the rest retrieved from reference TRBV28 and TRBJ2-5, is DVKVTQSSRYLVKRTGEKVFLECVQDMDHENMFWYRQDPGLGLRLIYFSYDVKMKEKGDIPEGYSVSREKKERFSLILESASTNQTSMYLCASTRGGIETQYFGPGTRLLVL.

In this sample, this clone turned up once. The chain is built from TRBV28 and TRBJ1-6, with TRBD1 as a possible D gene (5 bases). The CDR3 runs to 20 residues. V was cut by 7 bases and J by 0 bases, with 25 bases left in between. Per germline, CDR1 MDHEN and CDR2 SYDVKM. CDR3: CASNPLRDSSMTSYNSPLHF. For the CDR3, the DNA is TGTGCCAGCAACCCTCTGCGGGACTCGAGTATGACCTCCTATAATTCACCCCTCCACTTT.

CDR3 loop: CASSYVAGVIYEQYF. CDR3 in DNA: TGTGCCAGCAGTTATGTAGCGGGGGTTATCTACGAGCAGTACTTC. The chain couples TRBV6-2 or TRBV6-3 to TRBJ2-7; 9 bases line up with TRBD2. CDR3 length equals 15 residues. From germline, CDR1 is MNHEY and CDR2 SVGEGT. J lost 3 bases, V lost 3 bases, and 6 bases had no gene match.

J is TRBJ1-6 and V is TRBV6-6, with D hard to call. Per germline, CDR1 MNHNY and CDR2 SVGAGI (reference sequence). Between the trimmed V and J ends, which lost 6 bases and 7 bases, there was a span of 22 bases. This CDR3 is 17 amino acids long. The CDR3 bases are TGTGCCAGCAGGCGAGCGCGGGAGGGCTTCGAGAATTCACCCCTCCACTTT. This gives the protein CASRRAREGFENSPLHF.

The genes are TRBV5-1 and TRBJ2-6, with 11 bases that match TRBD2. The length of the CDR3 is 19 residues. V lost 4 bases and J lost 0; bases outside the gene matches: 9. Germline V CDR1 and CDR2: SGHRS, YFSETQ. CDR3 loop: CASSVIGTSGYSGANVLTF. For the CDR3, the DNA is TGCGCCAGCAGCGTCATAGGGACTAGCGGCTACTCTGGGGCCAACGTCCTGACTTTC.

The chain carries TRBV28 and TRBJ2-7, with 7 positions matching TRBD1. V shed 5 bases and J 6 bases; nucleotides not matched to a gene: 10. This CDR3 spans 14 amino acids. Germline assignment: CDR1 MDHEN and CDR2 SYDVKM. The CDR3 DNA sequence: TGTGCCAGCAGTATGAGCCAGACAGGGCGCGAGCAGTACTTC. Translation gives CASSMSQTGREQYF.

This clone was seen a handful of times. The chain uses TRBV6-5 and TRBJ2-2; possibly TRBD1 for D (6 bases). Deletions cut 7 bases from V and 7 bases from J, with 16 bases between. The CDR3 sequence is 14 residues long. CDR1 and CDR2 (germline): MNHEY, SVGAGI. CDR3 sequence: CASILQGRGGELFF. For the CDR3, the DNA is TGTGCCAGCATTTTACAGGGTCGGGGCGGGGAGCTGTTTTTT.

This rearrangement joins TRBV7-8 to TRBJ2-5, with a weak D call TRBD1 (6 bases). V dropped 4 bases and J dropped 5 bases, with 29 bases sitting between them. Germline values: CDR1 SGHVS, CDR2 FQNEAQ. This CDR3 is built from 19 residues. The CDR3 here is CASSSERSFWGQTGETQYF. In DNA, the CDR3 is TGTGCCAGCAGCTCGGAACGGAGTTTTTGGGGGCAAACTGGGGAGACCCAGTACTTC.

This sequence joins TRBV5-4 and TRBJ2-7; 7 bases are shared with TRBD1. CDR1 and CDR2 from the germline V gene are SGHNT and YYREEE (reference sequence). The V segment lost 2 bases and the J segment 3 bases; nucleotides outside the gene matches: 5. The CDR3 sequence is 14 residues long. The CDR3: CASSFTGDLYEQYF. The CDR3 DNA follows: TGTGCCAGCAGCTTCACAGGGGATCTCTACGAGCAGTACTTC.

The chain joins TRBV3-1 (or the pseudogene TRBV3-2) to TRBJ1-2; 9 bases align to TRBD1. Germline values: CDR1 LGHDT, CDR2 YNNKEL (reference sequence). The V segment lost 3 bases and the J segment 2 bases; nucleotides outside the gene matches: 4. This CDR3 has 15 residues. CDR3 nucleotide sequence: TGTGCCAGCAGCCAGAGGACAGGGGTGAACTATGGCTACACCTTC. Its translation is CASSQRTGVNYGYTF.

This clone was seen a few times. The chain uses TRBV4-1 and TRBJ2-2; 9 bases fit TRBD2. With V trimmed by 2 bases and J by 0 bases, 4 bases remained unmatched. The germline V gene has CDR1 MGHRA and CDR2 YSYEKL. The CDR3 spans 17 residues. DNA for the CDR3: TGCGCCAGCAGCCAAACTAGCGGGCGCGCGAACACCGGGGAGCTGTTTTTT. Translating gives CASSQTSGRANTGELFF.

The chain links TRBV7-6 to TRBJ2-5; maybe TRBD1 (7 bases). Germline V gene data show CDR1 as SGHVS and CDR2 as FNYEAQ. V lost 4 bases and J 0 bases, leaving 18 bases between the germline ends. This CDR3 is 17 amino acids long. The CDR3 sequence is CASSSPRGDRYQETQYF. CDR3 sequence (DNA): TGTGCCAGCAGCTCGCCCAGGGGGGATAGGTACCAAGAGACCCAGTACTTC.

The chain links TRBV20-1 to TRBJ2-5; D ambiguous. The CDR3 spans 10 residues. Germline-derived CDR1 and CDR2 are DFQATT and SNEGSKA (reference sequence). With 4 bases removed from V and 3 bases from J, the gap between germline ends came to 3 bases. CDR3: CSANKETQYF. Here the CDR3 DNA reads TGCAGTGCTAACAAAGAGACCCAGTACTTC.

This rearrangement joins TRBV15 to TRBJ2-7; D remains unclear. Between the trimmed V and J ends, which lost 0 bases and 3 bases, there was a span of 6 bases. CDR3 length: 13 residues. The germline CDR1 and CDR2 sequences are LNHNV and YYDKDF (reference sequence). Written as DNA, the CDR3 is TGTGCCACCAGCAGAGACAGGTACTACGAGCAGTACTTC. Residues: CATSRDRYYEQYF.

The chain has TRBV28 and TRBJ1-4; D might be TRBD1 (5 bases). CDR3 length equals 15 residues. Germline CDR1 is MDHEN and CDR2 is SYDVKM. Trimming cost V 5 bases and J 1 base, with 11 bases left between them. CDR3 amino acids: CASSVSGLTNEKLFF. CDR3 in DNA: TGTGCCAGCAGTGTATCAGGGTTAACTAATGAAAAACTGTTTTTT.

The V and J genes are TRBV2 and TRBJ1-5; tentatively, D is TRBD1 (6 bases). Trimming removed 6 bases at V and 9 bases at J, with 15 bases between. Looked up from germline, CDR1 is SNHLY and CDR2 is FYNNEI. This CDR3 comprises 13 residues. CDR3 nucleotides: TGTGCCAGCAGCGGACAGAACGGGCGGCCCCAGCATTTT. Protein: CASSGQNGRPQHF.

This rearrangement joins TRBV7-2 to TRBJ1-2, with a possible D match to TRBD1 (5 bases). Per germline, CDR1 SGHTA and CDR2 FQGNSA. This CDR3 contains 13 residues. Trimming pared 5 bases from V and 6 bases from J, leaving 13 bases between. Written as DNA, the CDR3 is TGTGCCAGCAGCCCGACAGTTGAGGATGGCTACACCTTC. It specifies CASSPTVEDGYTF. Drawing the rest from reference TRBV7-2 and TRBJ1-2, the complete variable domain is GAGVSQSPSNKVTEKGKDVELRCDPISGHTALYWYRQSLGQGLEFLIYFQGNSAPDKSGLPSDRFSAERTGGSVSTLTIQRTQQEDSAVYLCASSPTVEDGYTFGSGTRLTVV.

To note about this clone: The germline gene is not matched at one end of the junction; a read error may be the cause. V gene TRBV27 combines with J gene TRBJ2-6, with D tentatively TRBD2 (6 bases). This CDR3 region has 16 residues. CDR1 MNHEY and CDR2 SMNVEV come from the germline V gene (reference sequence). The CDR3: CARSFTGAGGANVLTF. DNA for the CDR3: TGTGCCCGCAGTTTTACCGGGGCGGGGGGGGCCAACGTCCTGACTTTC.

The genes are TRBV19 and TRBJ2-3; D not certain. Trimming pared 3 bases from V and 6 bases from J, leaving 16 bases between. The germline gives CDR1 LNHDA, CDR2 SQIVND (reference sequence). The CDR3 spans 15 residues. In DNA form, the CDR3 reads TGTGCCAGTAGTATGGGCCCGAAAATAGGCGATACGCAGTATTTT. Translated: CASSMGPKIGDTQYF. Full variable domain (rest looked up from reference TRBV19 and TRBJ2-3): DGGITQSPKYLFRKEGQNVTLSCEQNLNHDAMYWYRQDPGQGLRLIYYSQIVNDFQKGDIAEGYSVSREKKESFPLTVTSAQKNPTAFYLCASSMGPKIGDTQYFGPGTRLTVL.

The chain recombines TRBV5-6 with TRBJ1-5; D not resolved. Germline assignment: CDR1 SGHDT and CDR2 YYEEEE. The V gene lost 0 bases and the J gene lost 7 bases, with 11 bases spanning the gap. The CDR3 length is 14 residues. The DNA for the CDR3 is TGTGCCAGCAGCTTGGGGCAGTCTAGGCAGCCCCAGCATTTT. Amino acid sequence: CASSLGQSRQPQHF. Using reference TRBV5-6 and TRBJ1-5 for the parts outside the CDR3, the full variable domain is DAGVTQSPTHLIKTRGQQVTLRCSPKSGHDTVSWYQQALGQGPQFIFQYYEEEERQRGNFPDRFSGHQFPNYSSELNVNALLLGDSALYLCASSLGQSRQPQHFGDGTRLSIL.